The TCR beta chain under discussion was sequenced for a study of cytomegalovirus exposure and HLA in healthy donors. Study-wide findings and caveats: Near-uniform donor sequencing depth was presumed by presence/absence analyses. Investigators reported 150 to 200 TCR beta chains as tied to cytomegalovirus. Being productive about 87% or about 30% of the time was typical of most TCR beta V segments in an earlier analysis.

Turning to this clone: The antigen remains unidentified.

The PCR ran on 60 Vbeta and 13 Jbeta primers. This table comes from immunoSEQ multiplex PCR, and its TCRdb copy is limited to in-frame clones, with some not included. The repertoire consists of 150,000 or so clones, with roughly 80% occurring once and the leading ten covering around 3.1%. Germline values: CDR1 SGHRS, CDR2 YFSETQ. The CDR3 runs to 14 residues. The ends were cut back, 0 bases at V and 4 bases at J, with 8 bases in the middle. Sequenced material: PBMCs. The sequence was collected from a male donor in good health and CMV-seronegative. The chain combines TRBV5-1 with TRBJ1-5; weak D call: TRBD1 (6 bases). The CDR3 coding sequence is TGCGCCAGCAGCTTGGAGGGGGGGAATCAGCCCCAGCATTTT. Its translation is CASSLEGGNQPQHF.